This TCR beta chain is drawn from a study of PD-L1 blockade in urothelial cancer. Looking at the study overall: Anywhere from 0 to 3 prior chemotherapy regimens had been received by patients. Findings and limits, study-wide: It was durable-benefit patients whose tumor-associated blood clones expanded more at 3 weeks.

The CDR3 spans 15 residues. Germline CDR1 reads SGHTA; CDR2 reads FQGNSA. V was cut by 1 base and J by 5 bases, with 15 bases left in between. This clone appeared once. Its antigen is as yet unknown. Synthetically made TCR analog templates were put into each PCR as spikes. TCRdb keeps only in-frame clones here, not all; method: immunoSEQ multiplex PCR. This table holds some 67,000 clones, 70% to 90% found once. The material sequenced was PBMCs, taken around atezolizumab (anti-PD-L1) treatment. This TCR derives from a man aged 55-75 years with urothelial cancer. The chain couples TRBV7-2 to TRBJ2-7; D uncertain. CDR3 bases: TGTGCCAGCAGCTTAGGATCAGCGTACACCAACGAGCAGTACTTC. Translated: CASSLGSAYTNEQYF.